This is a list of T cell receptor beta chains from one sample in a study of cytomegalovirus exposure and HLA in healthy donors. Some clones are missing from TCRdb's copy, which holds only in-frame ones; the method was immunoSEQ multiplex PCR. In the table there are about 160,000 clones, about 89% of which are singletons. Specimen: PBMCs. Receptors originate from a woman aged 18-30 years in good health and CMV-seropositive. Each CDR3 is given with its conserved first and last residue. A D gene is named only where the DNA matches it firmly. The size of a clone is reported for some rows only, either as once, few or many, or as a class for expanded clones.

size,D,V,J,DNA,CDR3
-,-,TRBV4-3,TRBJ2-7,TGCGCCAGCAGCCAAGATAGACACGGGAGATTCTACGAGCAGTACTTC,CASSQDRHGRFYEQYF
-,TRBD1,TRBV6-5,TRBJ1-2,TGTGCCAGCAGTTACACTGGACAGGGAACTAACTATGGCTACACCTTC,CASSYTGQGTNYGYTF
-,-,TRBV19,TRBJ1-1,TGTGCCAGTAGTATGTGGGGCTTGAACACTGAAGCTTTCTTT,CASSMWGLNTEAFF
-,-,TRBV2,TRBJ1-5,TGTGCCAGCAGTGATGTCAGGGGTGGCCAGCCCCAGCATTTT,CASSDVRGGQPQHF
-,-,TRBV18,TRBJ2-5,TGTGCCAGCTCACCTTTGGCAAACCAAGAGACCCAGTACTTC,CASSPLANQETQYF
-,-,TRBV6-5,TRBJ2-2,TGTGCCAGCCGACAGGCGAACACCGGGGAGCTGTTTTTT,CASRQANTGELFF
-,-,TRBV5-1,TRBJ2-3,TGCGCCAGCAGCTTGGGGGGGCATCGAGGCACAGATACGCAGTATTTT,CASSLGGHRGTDTQYF
once,TRBD2,TRBV7-2,TRBJ2-2,TGTGCCAGCAGACCCCCGGGACTATGGACCGGGGAGCTGTTTTTT,CASRPPGLWTGELFF
-,TRBD2,TRBV7-2,TRBJ2-3,TGTGCCAGCAGCTTAGTTAGCGGGAGGCCCTTTGGTGGGCAGTATTTT,CASSLVSGRPFGGQYF
once,TRBD2,TRBV28,TRBJ2-1,TGTGCCAGCAGGGGCGGACTAGCACCTGTCCCCTACAATGAGCAGTTCTTC,CASRGGLAPVPYNEQFF
-,TRBD2,TRBV9,TRBJ2-1,TGTGCCAGCAGCGTAGCGATCGGACTAGGAAGTGAGCAGTTCTTC,CASSVAIGLGSEQFF
-,-,TRBV7-2,TRBJ2-1,TGTGCCAGCAGCTTAGCCCCGACTAAGGACAATGAGCAGTTCTTC,CASSLAPTKDNEQFF
-,-,TRBV25-1,TRBJ1-4,TGTGCCAGCAGACTAAGCGGAGGGGCAGGGGAAAAACTGTTTTTT,CASRLSGGAGEKLFF
once,-,TRBV5-1,TRBJ2-5,TGCGCCAGCAGCTTGGAAGTAGCCCCGCCGACCCAGTACTTC,CASSLEVAPPTQYF
-,TRBD1,TRBV7-9,TRBJ2-7,TGTGCCAGCAGCCGCCCGGGACAGGTGACCTACGAGCAGTACTTC,CASSRPGQVTYEQYF
-,-,TRBV10-1,TRBJ2-5,TGCGCCAGCAGTGAGAGTTCTAGAGGGGAGACCCAGTACTTC,CASSESSRGETQYF
-,TRBD2,TRBV9,TRBJ2-3,TGTGCCAGCAGCGTTCGGGGGGGCCCTGGGTCCGATACGCAGTATTTT,CASSVRGGPGSDTQYF
-,TRBD1,TRBV7-9,TRBJ1-5,TGTGCCAGCAGCTCGACACCCGGGACAGGGGTCAATCAGCCCCAGCATTTT,CASSSTPGTGVNQPQHF
once,TRBD2,TRBV7-2,TRBJ2-7,TGTGCCAGCAGGCTAGCGGGAGGGAACTACGAGCAGTACTTC,CASRLAGGNYEQYF
-,-,TRBV5-6,TRBJ2-5,TGTGCCAGCAGCTTTGGGTTTGCAGGGGAGACCCAGTACTTC,CASSFGFAGETQYF
-,-,TRBV5-5,TRBJ2-7,TGTGCCAGCAGCCCGGGTGACCGACTGGGCTACGAGCAGTACTTC,CASSPGDRLGYEQYF
-,-,TRBV10-2,TRBJ2-2,TGCGCCAGCAGTGATGTCGGGGGGCCCGGGGAGCTGTTTTTT,CASSDVGGPGELFF
-,-,TRBV27,TRBJ1-5,TGTGCCAGCAGTCCAGAAGAGGGTTGGCAGCCCCAGCATTTT,CASSPEEGWQPQHF
-,TRBD1,TRBV11-3,TRBJ1-2,TGTGCCAGCAGCTCCAGGGGGGTAAGCGGCTACACCTTC,CASSSRGVSGYTF
-,TRBD2,TRBV28,TRBJ2-7,TGTGCCAGCAGTTTCGGGACTAGCGCCTACGAGCAGTACTTC,CASSFGTSAYEQYF
-,-,TRBV28,TRBJ2-7,TGTGCCAGCAACCCTAGGGGGTTTGAGCAGTACTTC,CASNPRGFEQYF
-,TRBD1,TRBV4-1,TRBJ1-1,TGCGCCAGCAGCCAGGCCCCCCGGGACAGGGTAGCTTTCTTT,CASSQAPRDRVAFF
-,-,TRBV28,TRBJ1-2,TGTGCCAGCAGTATGACAGTGGGCTATGGCTACACCTTC,CASSMTVGYGYTF
-,-,TRBV5-1,TRBJ2-1,TGCGCCAGCAGCTTGGTTAGCGGAGACAACAATGAGCAGTTCTTC,CASSLVSGDNNEQFF
-,TRBD2,TRBV12-5,TRBJ2-2,TGTGCTAGTGGTTTTATCGCGGGAGGGGTCACCGGGGAGCTGTTTTTT,CASGFIAGGVTGELFF
-,-,TRBV9,TRBJ2-1,TGTGCCAGCAGCGGGGGGCACCGACAGGAGACGAAGTCGAATGAGCAGTTCTTC,CASSGGHRQETKSNEQFF
-,-,TRBV15,TRBJ1-3,TGTGCCACCAGCAGAGACGGGGGAAAAAAAAACACCATATATTTT,CATSRDGGKKNTIYF
-,-,TRBV5-1,TRBJ2-5,TGCGCCAGCAGCTTGGCGGTGACAACTGGCCAAGAGACCCAGTACTTC,CASSLAVTTGQETQYF
-,TRBD2,TRBV4-2,TRBJ2-3,TGTGCCAGCAGCCAAGAAACTAGCGGGGGTCTTAGCACAGATACGCAGTATTTT,CASSQETSGGLSTDTQYF
once,TRBD1,TRBV19,TRBJ1-1,TGTGCCAGTAGCGAAACAGGGGGAACTGAAGCTTTCTTT,CASSETGGTEAFF
-,-,TRBV5-1,TRBJ1-4,TGCGCCAGTCGATCGTTACTACAGGGCGTGGGGGAAAAACTGTTTTTT,CASRSLLQGVGEKLFF
-,-,TRBV4-1,TRBJ2-5,TGCGCCAGCAGCCAAGATCGGGCGGGCCAAGAGACCCAGTACTTC,CASSQDRAGQETQYF
-,TRBD1,TRBV2,TRBJ2-5,TGTGCCAGCAGTGGACAGGGTCGGGAGACCCAGTACTTC,CASSGQGRETQYF
-,TRBD2,TRBV5-1,TRBJ2-2,TGCGCCAGCAGCTCCGGACTAGCGGGGGAGAACACCGGGGAGCTGTTTTTT,CASSSGLAGENTGELFF
-,TRBD1,TRBV5-1,TRBJ1-1,TGCGCCAGCAGCCACCCGACAGGGGAGAACACTGAAGCTTTCTTT,CASSHPTGENTEAFF
-,TRBD2,TRBV30,TRBJ2-3,TGTGCCTGGATGGTAGCGGGGGGAGATACGCAGTATTTT,CAWMVAGGDTQYF
-,-,TRBV28,TRBJ2-7,TGTGCCAGCAGTTTGAACTGGGGAGAGTCCTACGAGCAGTACTTC,CASSLNWGESYEQYF
-,TRBD1,TRBV25-1,TRBJ1-6,TGTGCCAGCCAACAGGGGGCGCGATCACCCCTCCACTTT,CASQQGARSPLHF
-,TRBD2,TRBV5-4,TRBJ2-7,TGTGCCAGCAGCCTCGCGGGGGGGGGAGGCTTCTCCTACGAGCAGTACTTC,CASSLAGGGGFSYEQYF
-,-,TRBV7-2,TRBJ2-1,TGTGCCAGCAGCTTAATAAATGAGCAGTTCTTC,CASSLINEQFF
-,-,TRBV18,TRBJ2-7,TGTGCCAGCTCCCAAGAGGGGGGGCCCAACTACGAGCAGTACTTC,CASSQEGGPNYEQYF
few,TRBD1,TRBV19,TRBJ1-4,TGTGCCAGTAGTAAAAGGGACAGCACTAATGAAAAACTGTTTTTT,CASSKRDSTNEKLFF
-,TRBD2,TRBV5-6,TRBJ2-4,TGTGCCAGCAGCTTGGGGACTAGCGGAAGACTAGCCAAAAACATTCAGTACTTC,CASSLGTSGRLAKNIQYF
-,-,TRBV6-5,TRBJ2-2,TGTGCCAGCAGCTTACTAAGACTCAACACCGGGGAGCTGTTTTTT,CASSLLRLNTGELFF
-,TRBD1,TRBV9,TRBJ2-7,TGTGCCAGCAGCCCTCGCACAGGGGGAAGTCCGTACTTC,CASSPRTGGSPYF
-,-,TRBV4-2,TRBJ2-1,TGTGCCAGCAGCCAGGCCGGCGGCGGATCCTACAATGAGCAGTTCTTC,CASSQAGGGSYNEQFF
-,-,TRBV19,TRBJ1-2,TGTGCCAGTAGTTTCCGCTCCGGGATTATATATGGCTACACCTTC,CASSFRSGIIYGYTF
-,-,TRBV7-6,TRBJ1-1,TGTGCCAGCAGCGCCACCCAGGGGAATGAAGCTTTCTTT,CASSATQGNEAFF